This paragraph reports one T cell receptor (beta chain). Its target is unknown. Molecular barcoding with unique molecular identifiers was used for the TCRbeta library. One entry per CDR3 protein, called by TCRdb with MiXCR from the PCR reads. The table has about 870,000 distinct CDR3 sequences, roughly 15% seen once; the top ten hold roughly 5%. After removal of 4 bases from V and 3 bases from J, the junction contained 3 bases not matched to a gene. The germline gives CDR1 SGHRS, CDR2 YFSETQ. The CDR3 covers 14 residues. The data belong to a study of T-cell reconstitution after alpha-beta-depleted transplantation in children. Study-level points and caveats: T-cell numbers and diversity, one year after transplant, stemmed largely from T cells that were newly produced. Alpha-beta T cells about two months after transplant reportedly derived from several hundred expanded graft clones. From surviving recipient T cells and thymic progenitors came the high day-60 TCRbeta diversity observed in some patients.

V is TRBV5-1 and J is TRBJ2-2, with 7 bases lining up with TRBD1. The sequencing here drew on PBMCs, mostly from graft donor cells, taken 360 days after TCRalphabeta/CD19-depleted stem cell transplant. The origin of this receptor is a male patient under 18 who had a stem cell transplant for acute lymphoblastic leukemia, so the T cells may come from the graft donor. CDR3 nucleotide sequence: TGCGCCAGCAGCGACAGGGATCACACCGGGGAGCTGTTTTTT. Its protein product is CASSDRDHTGELFF.